The clone carrying this T cell receptor (beta chain) was detected ten times or more. As yet, its antigen is unknown. This specimen comes from a study of T cells in Graves' hyperthyroidism and ophthalmopathy. On the study more broadly: Peripheral blood was taken when the disease was first diagnosed, before any treatment began. General observations from the study: Ophthalmopathy could be told apart from stable hyperthyroidism with a 13 V-J model.

Template material for amplifying TCR beta CDR3 regions consisted of RNA transcripts. With the HTBI primer set, the TCR CDR3 went through a first round of RT-PCR. One entry per CDR3 protein, called by TCRdb with MiXCR from the multiplex PCR reads. The sample consists of around 56,000 distinct CDR3 sequences, 53% of them appearing once. This CDR3 comprises 15 residues. The germline CDR1 and CDR2 sequences are LNHDA and SQIVND (reference sequence). The germline V and J ends were trimmed by 5 bases and 1 base, with 11 bases remaining between them. The receptor comes from a woman aged 55-70 years with Graves' ophthalmopathy. Material for sequencing was blood. This chain uses TRBV19 with TRBJ1-4; D is perhaps TRBD1 (6 bases). The chain's CDR3 is CASSLQGGTNEKLFF. For the CDR3, the DNA is TGTGCCAGTAGTCTACAGGGTGGAACTAATGAAAAACTGTTTTTT. The variable domain in full, with the rest retrieved from reference TRBV19 and TRBJ1-4, is DGGITQSPKYLFRKEGQNVTLSCEQNLNHDAMYWYRQDPGQGLRLIYYSQIVNDFQKGDIAEGYSVSREKKESFPLTVTSAQKNPTAFYLCASSLQGGTNEKLFFGSGTQLSVL.